This passage covers 24 T cell receptor beta chains from one sample sequenced in a study of CD8+ T cells in alopecia areata. Once RNA had been extracted, it was reverse transcribed into cDNA to act as the sequencing template. The assay was immunoSEQ multiplex PCR, and TCRdb's table has in-frame clones only and misses some. The sample lists about 150,000 clones, 65% occurring once. The sample's treatment: oral pan-JAK inhibitor, 5-10 mg twice daily. The specimen comprised CD4+ T cells sorted from blood, sampled at week 4, from a patient treated with tofacitinib. These receptor sequences come from a human donor with alopecia areata.

V usage is TRBV4-1 and J usage is TRBJ2-7, with 12 bases fitting TRBD2. J lost 3 bases, V lost 3 bases, and 6 bases had no gene match. The CDR3 totals 16 residues. CDR1 is MGHRA and CDR2 is YSYEKL in the germline V gene. Here the CDR3 DNA reads TGCGCCAGCAGCCACCAGATACTAGCGGGGGGCTACGAGCAGTACTTC. It encodes CASSHQILAGGYEQYF.

By sample share, this clone is medium-sized (0.01 to 0.1%). One junction end disagrees with the germline gene, perhaps due to a read error. This chain connects TRBV7-2 to TRBJ1-4, with TRBD1 identical over 7 bases. Germline-derived CDR1 and CDR2 are SGHTA and FQGNSA. CDR3 size: 12 residues. CDR3 DNA sequence: TGTGCCAGCAGCTTAGGACGGGACAGAAGGGGTTTT. Translation: CASSLGRDRRGF.

The chain combines TRBV15 with TRBJ1-5; D gene ambiguous. CDR1 and CDR2 from the germline V gene are LNHNV and YYDKDF (reference sequence). The V end was cut by 0 bases, the J end by 8 bases, with 5 bases between. This CDR3 has 12 residues. As DNA, the CDR3 is TGTGCCACCAGCAGAGATCAGAAGCCCCAGCATTTT. As protein: CATSRDQKPQHF.

This clone appeared a few times. This rearrangement joins TRBV12-5 to TRBJ2-6; D not resolved. This CDR3 contains 16 residues. Germline values: CDR1 LGHNT, CDR2 FRNRAP. The V end lost 2 bases, the J end lost 0 bases, and 8 bases lay between the germline ends. The CDR3 coding sequence is TGTGCTAGTGGTTTGTCTTTGAGCTCTGGGGCCAACGTCCTGACTTTC. Encoded protein: CASGLSLSSGANVLTF.

This chain links TRBV7-2 with TRBJ2-7; a possible D gene is TRBD2 (5 bases). The CDR3 totals 14 residues. Germline V gene sequence: CDR1 SGHTA, CDR2 FQGNSA. The ends were cut back, 4 bases at V and 3 bases at J, with 13 bases in the middle. The CDR3 nucleotides read TGTGCCAGCAGCTCGAGGGTTGGCAACTACGAGCAGTACTTC. Amino acids: CASSSRVGNYEQYF.

The CDR3, as DNA: TGTGCCAGCAGCTTAGGTCTCACGGGGACGCCCCAAGAGACCCAGTACTTC. Amino acids: CASSLGLTGTPQETQYF. The chain links TRBV7-2 to TRBJ2-5; D might be TRBD1 or TRBD2, each matching 5 bases. The CDR3 length is 17 residues. CDR1 SGHTA and CDR2 FQGNSA come from the germline V gene. V was pared by 1 base and J by 1 base, with 16 bases between.

This chain uses TRBV25-1 with TRBJ2-5; D unresolved. V dropped 3 bases and J dropped 1 base, with 3 bases sitting between them. The CDR3 contains 12 residues. Germline assignment: CDR1 MGHDK and CDR2 SYGVNS. The CDR3, as DNA: TGTGCCAGCAGTGAGAGCCAAGAGACCCAGTACTTC. This encodes CASSESQETQYF.

This rearrangement joins TRBV6-5 to TRBJ1-3; the D gene is possibly TRBD1 (5 bases). The V end lost 2 bases, the J end lost 0 bases, and 11 bases lay between the germline ends. This CDR3 is 16 amino acids long. Germline V gene lookup returns CDR1 MNHEY and CDR2 SVGAGI. As DNA, the CDR3 is TGTGCCAGCAGTTACGCGGGGACTAGCTCTGGAAACACCATATATTTT. Translated, it gives CASSYAGTSSGNTIYF.

The rearrangement links TRBV27 to TRBJ2-1; no definite D call. Germline CDR1 is MNHEY and CDR2 is SMNVEV (reference sequence). V was pared by 5 bases and J by 6 bases, with 17 bases between. The CDR3 contains 15 residues. CDR3 bases: TGTGCCAGCAGTGAATCTGCCTATTGGGGCAATGAGCAGTTCTTC. Translation: CASSESAYWGNEQFF.

The chain is built from TRBV29-1 and TRBJ2-3; 7 nucleotides agree with TRBD2. The germline V gene has CDR1 SQVTM and CDR2 ANQGSEA. The CDR3 totals 13 residues. The ends lost 4 bases at V and 3 bases at J; junction bases unmatched: 4. The CDR3 sequence is CSVAYSGTDTQYF. CDR3 bases: TGCAGCGTTGCCTATAGCGGGACAGATACGCAGTATTTT.

V usage is TRBV7-8 and J usage is TRBJ2-2, with D unclear. This CDR3 spans 15 amino acids. Per the germline V gene, CDR1 is SGHVS and CDR2 is FQNEAQ. The V and J ends lost 2 bases and 5 bases respectively, with 12 bases between them. In DNA form, the CDR3 reads TGTGCCAGCAGCTTAAGGCGCCTGAGGACCGGGGAGCTGTTTTTT. Residues: CASSLRRLRTGELFF.

The chain links TRBV4-1 to TRBJ1-5, with D hard to call. The CDR3 length is 13 residues. With 1 base removed from V and 4 bases from J, the gap between germline ends came to 5 bases. Germline CDR1 is MGHRA and CDR2 is YSYEKL. Written as DNA, the CDR3 is TGCGCCAGCAGCCAAGTTGGAAATCAGCCCCAGCATTTT. It translates to CASSQVGNQPQHF.

This chain links TRBV12-5 with TRBJ1-2; 8 nucleotides agree with TRBD1. The germline V gene has CDR1 LGHNT and CDR2 FRNRAP. This CDR3 spans 15 amino acids. J was trimmed by 3 bases and V by 5 bases; bases with no gene match: 8. This chain's CDR3 is CASGGRTGQHYGYTF. CDR3 nucleotide sequence: TGTGCTAGTGGTGGAAGGACAGGGCAACACTATGGCTACACCTTC.

A single count supports this clone. The rearrangement links TRBV5-1 to TRBJ1-2; D unresolved. Germline V gene lookup returns CDR1 SGHRS and CDR2 YFSETQ. The germline V and J ends were trimmed by 7 bases and 8 bases, with 12 bases remaining between them. The CDR3 sequence is 11 residues long. The CDR3 DNA reads as TGCGCCAGCGGCGACCTCGGAGGCTACACCTTC. This sequence encodes CASGDLGGYTF. The full variable domain, rest sourced from reference TRBV5-1 and TRBJ1-2, is KAGVTQTPRYLIKTRGQQVTLSCSPISGHRSVSWYQQTPGQGLQFLFEYFSETQRNKGNFPGRFSGRQFSNSRSEMNVSTLELGDSALYLCASGDLGGYTFGSGTRLTVV.

The chain is built from TRBV19 and TRBJ1-5; 7 nucleotides line up with TRBD1. With 4 bases clipped from V and 3 bases from J, the junction kept 6 bases outside the gene matches. The CDR3 loop spans 15 amino acids. CDR1 LNHDA and CDR2 SQIVND come from the germline V gene (reference sequence). CDR3 sequence: CASSTSTGYNQPQHF. The CDR3 region has the DNA TGTGCCAGTAGTACCTCGACAGGGTACAATCAGCCCCAGCATTTT.

The chain has TRBV10-3 and TRBJ1-5; D gene uncertain. The germline V gene has CDR1 ENHRY and CDR2 SYGVKD. The CDR3 is made up of 15 amino acids. V was clipped by 0 bases and J by 2 bases, with 8 bases between them. Here the CDR3 DNA reads TGTGCCATCAGTGAGTCGACTCGGGGCAATCAGCCCCAGCATTTT. It specifies CAISESTRGNQPQHF.

Here the CDR3 reads CASSRYRADQPQHF. The CDR3 DNA reads TGTGCCAGCAGTCGATACAGGGCCGATCAGCCCCAGCATTTT. The chain is built from TRBV27 and TRBJ1-5; D is possibly TRBD1 (6 bases). The CDR3 spans 14 residues. Germline CDR1 reads MNHEY; CDR2 reads SMNVEV (reference sequence). V gave up 5 bases and J gave up 5 bases, with 13 bases separating them.

This chain links TRBV29-1 with TRBJ2-2, with D hard to call. The CDR3 length is 14 residues. CDR1 is SQVTM, CDR2 ANQGSEA, per germline. The V gene lost 3 bases and the J gene lost 7 bases, with 15 bases spanning the gap. The CDR3 DNA is TGCAGCGTTGAGGAGTCAGGCGGTAGCGGGGAGCTGTTTTTT. Amino acid sequence: CSVEESGGSGELFF.

This chain joins TRBV6-5 and TRBJ2-5, with a tentative D call TRBD2 (6 bases). CDR3 size: 11 residues. V was shortened by 4 bases and J by 9 bases, with 9 bases between the two germline ends. Germline CDR1 and CDR2: MNHEY and SVGAGI. CDR3: CASSFGGAQYF. In DNA form, the CDR3 reads TGTGCCAGCAGTTTCGGAGGGGCCCAGTACTTC.

The chain employs TRBV29-1 and TRBJ2-1; D could derive from TRBD1 or TRBD2 (5 bases each). CDR3 length: 14 residues. Trimming shortened V by 7 bases and J by 4 bases, and 17 bases separated the two germline ends. The germline gives CDR1 SQVTM, CDR2 ANQGSEA. The CDR3 is CSGTSGRIYNEQFF. The CDR3 DNA reads as TGCAGCGGGACCTCGGGACGGATTTACAATGAGCAGTTCTTC.

The genes are TRBV28 and TRBJ2-3, with D perhaps being TRBD1 or TRBD2 (6 bases each). CDR3 size: 14 residues. The ends were cut back, 3 bases at V and 1 base at J, with 8 bases in the middle. Per the germline V gene, CDR1 is MDHEN and CDR2 is SYDVKM. The CDR3 DNA sequence: TGTGCCAGCAGTTTGGGGGGCGGCACAGATACGCAGTATTTT. Translation gives CASSLGGGTDTQYF.

This clone was counted a few times. V is TRBV4-3 and J is TRBJ1-5; 10 bases line up with TRBD1. The CDR3 contains 14 residues. Germline CDR1 LGHNA, CDR2 YSLEER. Germline trimming cut 4 bases from V and 4 bases from J; bases unmatched to any gene: 1. DNA for the CDR3: TGCGCCAGCAGCCTGGGACAGGGGAATCAGCCCCAGCATTTT. Translation gives CASSLGQGNQPQHF.

The chain is built from TRBV6-5 and TRBJ2-5; 8 nucleotides match TRBD2. Germline assignment: CDR1 MNHEY and CDR2 SVGAGI. The CDR3 extends over 13 amino acids. The J segment lost 5 bases and the V segment lost 5 bases, leaving 4 bases of the junction unmatched. CDR3 DNA: TGTGCCAGCAGTCGGGGGGGCGGGGAGACCCAGTACTTC. This codes for CASSRGGGETQYF.

This clone has only a few counts. J is TRBJ1-4 and V is TRBV7-9; 9 bases align to TRBD1. V was clipped by 6 bases and J by 6 bases; unmatched bases: 5. The CDR3 consists of 14 residues. Germline CDR1 SEHNR, CDR2 FQNEAQ (reference sequence). CDR3 loop: CASSPGTGYEKLFF. The CDR3 region has the DNA TGTGCCAGCAGTCCCGGGACAGGGTATGAAAAACTGTTTTTT.